The sequence of this T cell receptor (beta chain) was determined in a study of T cells in Graves' hyperthyroidism and ophthalmopathy. TCR beta CDR3 sequences were amplified from RNA transcripts. First-round RT-PCR with HTBI primers amplified the TCR CDR3 region. TCRdb processed the multiplex PCR reads anew with MiXCR; each CDR3 protein has one entry. The table has about 420,000 distinct CDR3 sequences, less than 20% seen once. No ophthalmopathy progression within 18 months constituted stable Graves' hyperthyroidism. Clinical symptoms, serum thyroxine and TRAb, thyroid ultrasound and orbital computed tomography were used for the diagnoses. This clonotype was recorded a few times. Its antigen is not identified. Study results and caveats: Ophthalmopathy, which appeared later, was predicted by the model a median about 5.9 months before onset. Also found in blood were most expanded thyroid clonotypes above 0.001.

Specimen: blood. This TCR was sampled from a woman aged 18 to 35 with Graves' hyperthyroidism.

The CDR3 here is CSASLTGLPDTQYF. In DNA form, the CDR3 reads TGCAGTGCTAGCCTCACAGGGCTGCCCGATACGCAGTATTTT. The chain joins TRBV20-1 to TRBJ2-3, with D possibly being TRBD1 (6 bases). Looked up from germline, CDR1 is DFQATT and CDR2 is SNEGSKA (reference sequence). V shed 3 bases and J shed 6 bases, with 16 bases lying between them. The CDR3 is 14 amino acids.